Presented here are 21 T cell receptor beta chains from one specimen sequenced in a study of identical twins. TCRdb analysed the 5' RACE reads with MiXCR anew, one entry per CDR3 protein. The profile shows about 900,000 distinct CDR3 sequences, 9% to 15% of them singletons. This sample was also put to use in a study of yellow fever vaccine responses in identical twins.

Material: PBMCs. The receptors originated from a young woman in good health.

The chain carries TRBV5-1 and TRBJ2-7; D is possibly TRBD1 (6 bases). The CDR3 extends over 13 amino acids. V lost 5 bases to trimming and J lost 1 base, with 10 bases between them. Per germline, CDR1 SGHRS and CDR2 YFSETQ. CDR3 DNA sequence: TGCGCCAGCAGGGCGGACAGATCCTACGAGCAGTACGTC. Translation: CASRADRSYEQYV.

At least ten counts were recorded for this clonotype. CDR3 protein: CASRELDSPLHF. The CDR3 bases are TGTGCCAGCAGAGAACTTGATTCACCCCTCCACTTT. The chain recombines TRBV6-1 with TRBJ1-6; D call uncertain. Trimming shortened V by 6 bases and J by 8 bases, and 8 bases separated the two germline ends. The CDR3 covers 12 residues. Germline V gene sequence: CDR1 MNHNS, CDR2 SASEGT.

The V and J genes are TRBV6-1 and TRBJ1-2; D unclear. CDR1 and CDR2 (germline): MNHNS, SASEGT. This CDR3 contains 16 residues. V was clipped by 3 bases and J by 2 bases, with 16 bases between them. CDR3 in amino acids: CASSDLWTDVNYGYTF. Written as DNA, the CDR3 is TGTGCCAGCAGTGATTTGTGGACCGACGTCAACTATGGCTACACCTTC.

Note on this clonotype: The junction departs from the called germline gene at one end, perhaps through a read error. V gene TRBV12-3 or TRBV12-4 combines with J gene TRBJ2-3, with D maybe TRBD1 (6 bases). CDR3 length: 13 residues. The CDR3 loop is CVSSPQGADTQYF. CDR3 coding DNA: TGTGTCAGCAGCCCACAGGGTGCAGATACGCAGTATTTT.

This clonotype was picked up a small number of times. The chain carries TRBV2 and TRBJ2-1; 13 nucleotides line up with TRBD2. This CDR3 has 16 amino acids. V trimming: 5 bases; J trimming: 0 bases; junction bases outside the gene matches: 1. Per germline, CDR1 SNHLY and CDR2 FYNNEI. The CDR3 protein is CASSRLAGGSYNEQFF. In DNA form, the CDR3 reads TGTGCCAGCAGTAGACTAGCGGGAGGCTCCTACAATGAGCAGTTCTTC.

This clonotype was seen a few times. The CDR3 nucleotides are TGTGCCACCCAAATGGGACCTCCTTTCACAGATACGCAGTATTTT. Translation gives CATQMGPPFTDTQYF. This chain uses TRBV24-1 with TRBJ2-3; tentatively, D is TRBD1 or TRBD2 (5 bases each). Germline V CDR1 and CDR2: KGHDR, SFDVKD. The V end was cut by 9 bases, the J end by 2 bases, with 17 bases between. The CDR3 is 15 amino acids.

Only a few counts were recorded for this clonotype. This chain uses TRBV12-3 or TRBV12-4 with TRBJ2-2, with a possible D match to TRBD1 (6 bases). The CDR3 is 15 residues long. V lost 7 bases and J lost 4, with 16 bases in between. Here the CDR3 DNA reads TGTGCCAGCACCCCTTGGGACACTACCACCGGGGAGCTGTTTTTT. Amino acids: CASTPWDTTTGELFF.

The CDR3 region is CASSRRTGVSYEQYF. For the CDR3, the DNA is TGTGCCAGTAGTCGTAGGACAGGGGTCTCCTACGAGCAGTACTTC. The chain is built from TRBV19 and TRBJ2-7, with TRBD1 matching over 9 bases. This CDR3 region has 15 residues. The V segment lost 5 bases and the J segment 0 bases; nucleotides outside the gene matches: 5. Germline V gene lookup returns CDR1 LNHDA and CDR2 SQIVND (reference sequence). Full variable domain (remainder filled in from reference TRBV19 and TRBJ2-7): DGGITQSPKYLFRKEGQNVTLSCEQNLNHDAMYWYRQDPGQGLRLIYYSQIVNDFQKGDIAEGYSVSREKKESFPLTVTSAQKNPTAFYLCASSRRTGVSYEQYFGPGTRLTVT.

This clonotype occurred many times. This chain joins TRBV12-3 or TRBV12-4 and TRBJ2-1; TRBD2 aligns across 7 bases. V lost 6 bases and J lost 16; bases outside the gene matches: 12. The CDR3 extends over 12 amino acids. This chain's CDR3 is CASSPSLAGEFF. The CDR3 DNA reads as TGTGCCAGCAGCCCCTCGCTGGCGGGAGAATTCTTC.

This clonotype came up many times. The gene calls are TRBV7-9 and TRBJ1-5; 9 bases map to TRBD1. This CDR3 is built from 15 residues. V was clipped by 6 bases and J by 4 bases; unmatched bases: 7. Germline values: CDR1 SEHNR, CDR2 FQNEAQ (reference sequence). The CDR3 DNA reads TGTGCCAGCAGTCCCGGGACAGGGACTAATCAGCCCCAGCATTTT. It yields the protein CASSPGTGTNQPQHF.

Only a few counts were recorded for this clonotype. CDR3 sequence: CASSSPQLAVLTGELFF. The CDR3, as DNA: TGTGCCAGCAGCTCCCCCCAACTAGCGGTCCTCACCGGGGAGCTGTTTTTT. This chain joins TRBV7-2 and TRBJ2-2; 8 bases are a match to TRBD2. Germline V gives CDR1 SGHTA, CDR2 FQGNSA. Germline trimming cut 4 bases from V and 4 bases from J; bases unmatched to any gene: 11. CDR3 length: 17 residues.

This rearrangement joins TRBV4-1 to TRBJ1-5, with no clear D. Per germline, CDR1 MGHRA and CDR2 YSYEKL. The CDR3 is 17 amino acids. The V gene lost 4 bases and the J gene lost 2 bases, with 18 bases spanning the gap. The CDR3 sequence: CASSPRHITAGNQPQHF. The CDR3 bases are TGCGCCAGCAGCCCACGCCATATTACAGCGGGCAATCAGCCCCAGCATTTT.

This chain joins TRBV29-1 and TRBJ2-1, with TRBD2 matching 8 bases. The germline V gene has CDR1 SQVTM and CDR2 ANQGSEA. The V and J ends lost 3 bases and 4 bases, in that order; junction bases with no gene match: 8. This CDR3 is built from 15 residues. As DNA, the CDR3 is TGCAGCGTTGACAGCCGCGGGGGGCTTTACAATGAGCAGTTCTTC. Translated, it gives CSVDSRGGLYNEQFF.

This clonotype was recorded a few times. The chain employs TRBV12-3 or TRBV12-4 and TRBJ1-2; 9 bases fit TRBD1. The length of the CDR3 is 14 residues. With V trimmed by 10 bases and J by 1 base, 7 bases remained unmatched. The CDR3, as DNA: TGTGCCAACCGTGGGACAGGGTTTAACTATGGCTACACCTTC. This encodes CANRGTGFNYGYTF.

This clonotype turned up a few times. The CDR3 DNA follows: TGTGCCAGCAGCCAAGATGAGTCCGGACTAGCGAAGTCCTACGAGCAGTACTTC. This gives the protein CASSQDESGLAKSYEQYF. V usage is TRBV4-2 and J usage is TRBJ2-7; 9 bases are shared with TRBD2. Germline loops: CDR1 LGHNA, CDR2 YNFKEQ. The CDR3 runs to 18 residues. The V segment lost 0 bases and the J segment 1 base; nucleotides outside the gene matches: 10.

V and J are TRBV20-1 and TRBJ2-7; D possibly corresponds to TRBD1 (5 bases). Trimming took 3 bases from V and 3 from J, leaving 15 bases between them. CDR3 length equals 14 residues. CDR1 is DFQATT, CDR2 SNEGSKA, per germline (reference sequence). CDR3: CSASGQGDYYEQYF. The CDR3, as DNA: TGCAGTGCTAGCGGCCAAGGGGATTACTACGAGCAGTACTTC.

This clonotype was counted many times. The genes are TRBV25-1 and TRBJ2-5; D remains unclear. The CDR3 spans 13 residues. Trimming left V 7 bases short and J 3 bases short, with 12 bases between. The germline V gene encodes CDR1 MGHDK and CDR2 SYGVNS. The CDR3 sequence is CASTKIGEETQYF. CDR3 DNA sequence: TGTGCCAGCACGAAGATTGGGGAAGAGACCCAGTACTTC. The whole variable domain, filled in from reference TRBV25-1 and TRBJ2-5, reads EADIYQTPRYLVIGTGKKITLECSQTMGHDKMYWYQQDPGMELHLIHYSYGVNSTEKGDLSSESTVSRIRTEHFPLTLESARPSHTSQYLCASTKIGEETQYFGPGTRLLVL.

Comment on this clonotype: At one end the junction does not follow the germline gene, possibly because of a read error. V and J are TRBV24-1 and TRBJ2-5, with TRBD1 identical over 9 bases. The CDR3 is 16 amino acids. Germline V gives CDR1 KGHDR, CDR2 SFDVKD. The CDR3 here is CATSDLSGQGMETRYF. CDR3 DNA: TGTGCCACCAGTGATTTGTCGGGACAGGGTATGGAGACCCGGTACTTC.

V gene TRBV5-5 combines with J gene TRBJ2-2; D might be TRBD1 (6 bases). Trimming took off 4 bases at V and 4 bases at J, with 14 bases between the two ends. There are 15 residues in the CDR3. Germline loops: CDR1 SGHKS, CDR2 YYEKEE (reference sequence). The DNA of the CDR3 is TGTGCCAGCAGCCCAACCGGGACACTCACCGGGGAGCTGTTTTTT. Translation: CASSPTGTLTGELFF.

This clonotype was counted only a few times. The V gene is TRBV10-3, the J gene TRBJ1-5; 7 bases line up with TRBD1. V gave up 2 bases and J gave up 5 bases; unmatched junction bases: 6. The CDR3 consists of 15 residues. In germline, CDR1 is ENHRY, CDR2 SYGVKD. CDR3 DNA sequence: TGTGCCATCAGTGAGAGACAGGGTCCTCATCAGCCCCAGCATTTT. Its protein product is CAISERQGPHQPQHF.

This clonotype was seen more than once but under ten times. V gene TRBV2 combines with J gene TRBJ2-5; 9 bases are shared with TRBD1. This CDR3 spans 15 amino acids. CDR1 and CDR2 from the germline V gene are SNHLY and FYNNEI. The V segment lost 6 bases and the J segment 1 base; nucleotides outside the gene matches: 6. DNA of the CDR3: TGTGCCAGCAGGGACGGGACAGGGTTCCAAGAGACCCAGTACTTC. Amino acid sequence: CASRDGTGFQETQYF.